This T cell receptor (beta chain) comes out of a study of blood T cell repertoires in COVID-19 (dated by TCRdb to 2018 to 2020). Turning to the overall study: The collaborator samples originated in the United States, Italy and Spain and spanned the acute and convalescent phases of COVID-19. The prospective study material was composed of cDNA or gDNA derived from T cells, B-cell-depleted T cells, or PBMCs. Deeply sampled blood TCRbeta repertoires from subjects exposed to, actively infected with, or recovered from COVID-19 were included in the dataset. The repertoires were released in a freely available public database intended as a resource for research on the immune response to SARS-CoV-2. Samples came from the ongoing ImmuneRACE study (first 160 participants) plus 1,254 subjects from 6 global collaborators. A de-identified subject ID, COVID-19 status, age in years and sex were almost always included in the sample metadata. Where available, HLA class I and class II types were obtained from metadata supplied by the sample provider rather than from assay-based typing.

Trimming costs V 0 bases and J 4 bases, and their ends lie 10 bases apart. The CDR3 contains 14 residues, cysteine and phenylalanine counted. The retained sequence is limited to the CDR3, 42 bases, with the frame set at the first base. CDR1 is given as MNHNY and CDR2 as SVGAGI, both from the germline V gene (reference sequence). Of note for this clone: Its antigen is unknown. No base-level quality is on record; no much larger clone is a single base apart.

The immunoSEQ Assay, a bias-controlled multiplex PCR, was used to amplify TCRbeta CDR3 regions from genomic DNA. The paper's processing steps were these. The number of nucleated cells in each sample was estimated from the amplification of reference gene primers within the assay. To quantify the absolute abundance of each unique TCRbeta CDR3 rearrangement, sequence reads were collapsed and filtered. For each sample, productive Simpson clonality was calculated as the square root of Simpson's diversity index across productive rearrangements. TCRdb re-hosts the immuneACCESS table, in-frame sequences only. Its copies lack some clones; in the studies checked, an unresolved V gene accounts for under half of them, and the cause for the rest is not known. That table is the source of V, J and clone size, and D and trimming were worked out from the DNA. The sample table lists about 240,000 clones, roughly 80% of them with a count of one. The ten largest clones add up to 9.5% to 15% of the sample.

Collaborating institutions collected whole blood in K2EDTA tubes following their own protocols. Collaborator samples were shipped for TCRbeta analysis as frozen whole blood, isolated PBMCs, or DNA extracted from either sample type. Here is what the overall study found, with its caveats: The quantity of clinical and demographic metadata differed by source and by participant and was supplied without curation.

Input material: peripheral blood. The source of this sequence is an older woman with active or convalescent COVID-19. In this chain, TRBV6-6 is recombined with TRBJ2-7; the best D guess is TRBD1, with 6 bases matching. The CDR3 protein is CASSYSTRGYEQYF. Read as DNA, the sequence is TGTGCCAGCAGTTACTCAACCAGGGGTTACGAGCAGTACTTC.